These 32 T cell receptor beta chains were all obtained from the same sample, sequenced in a study of tumor and adjacent non-tumor tissue in lung cancer. This sample's RNA came from whole unsorted tissue. A modified ARM-PCR protocol with three rounds of nested PCR amplified TCRbeta. One entry per CDR3 protein results from TCRdb running MiXCR on the multiplex PCR reads. The data contain 130,000 or so distinct CDR3 sequences, 66% of them seen just once; the ten biggest clones take up roughly 13%. Source material: lung tumor tissue. The receptors here all came from a man aged 25 to 40 with non-small cell lung cancer.

In this sample, this clonotype turned up a few times. One junction end does not reproduce the germline sequence, and a read error may be involved. This chain connects TRBV6-5 to TRBJ2-6; D is undetermined. The CDR3 spans 16 residues. Germline lookup yields CDR1 MNHEY and CDR2 SVGAGI. The CDR3 loop is CASSYQVSSWANVLTF. The CDR3 DNA is TGTGCCAGCAGTTATCAGGTCAGCTCTTGGGCCAATGTCCTGACTTTC.

This clonotype was detected ten times or more. The rearrangement links TRBV6-2 or TRBV6-3 to TRBJ2-1; no firm D call. CDR3 length equals 11 residues. Between the trimmed V and J ends, which lost 9 bases and 2 bases, there was a span of 5 bases. The germline CDR1 and CDR2 sequences are MNHEY and SVGEGT. In DNA, the CDR3 is TGTGCCAGTGGAGCCTACAATGAGCAGTTCTTC. The encoded protein is CASGAYNEQFF.

As to this clonotype: This may come from a read error, since a much larger clone is one base off. The chain's CDR3 is CAGSIHSGGTQETQYF. CDR3 DNA sequence: TGTGCCGGCAGTATCCATAGCGGGGGGACCCAAGAGACCCAGTACTTC. The rearrangement joins TRBV6-2 or TRBV6-3 to TRBJ2-5, with 10 bases identical to TRBD2. The CDR3 covers 16 residues. Germline lookup yields CDR1 MNHEY and CDR2 SVGEGT.

A remark on this clonotype: In this CDR3 the conserved last residue, phenylalanine or tryptophan, is missing, so a read error is likely. The chain carries TRBV4-1 and TRBJ2-3, with TRBD2 identical over 8 bases. V lost 1 base to trimming and J lost 9 bases; unmatched junction nucleotides: 12. Germline V gene data show CDR1 as MGHRA and CDR2 as YSYEKL. There are 16 residues in the CDR3. The DNA for the CDR3 is TGCGCCAGCAGCCAAGGGGTCCGGGGGGGAGGAGACACGCAGTATTTG. Translation: CASSQGVRGGGDTQYL.

With respect to this clonotype: In this CDR3 the conserved last residue, phenylalanine or tryptophan, is missing, so a read error is likely. In DNA, the CDR3 is TGTGCCAGCAGCCGGACCAGGACAGCCTCCTACGAGCAGTACATC. Its translation is CASSRTRTASYEQYI. This sequence joins TRBV5-4 and TRBJ2-7; perhaps TRBD1 as D (6 bases). The V end was cut by 4 bases, the J end by 0 bases, with 14 bases between. The CDR3 contains 15 residues. Looked up from germline, CDR1 is SGHNT and CDR2 is YYREEE (reference sequence).

Comments on this clonotype: A read error is possible here, since a much larger clone lies one base away. The chain combines TRBV20-1 with TRBJ2-5; no clear D. The CDR3 is 13 amino acids. Between the trimmed V and J ends, which lost 6 bases and 5 bases, there was a span of 16 bases. CDR1 DFQATT and CDR2 SNEGSKA come from the germline V gene (reference sequence). CDR3 sequence (DNA): TGCAGTGCCAAGTTAGACCCTGGCGAGACCCAGTACTTC. Translated, it gives CSAKLDPGETQYF.

Points on this clonotype: Germline and junction disagree at one end, which may indicate a read error. The V gene is TRBV20-1, the J gene TRBJ2-7; D is possibly TRBD2 (6 bases). This CDR3 has 13 amino acids. In germline, CDR1 is DFQATT, CDR2 SNEGSKA (reference sequence). CDR3 residues: CGASPGSSYEQYF. The CDR3 DNA is TGCGGTGCTAGTCCCGGGAGTTCCTACGAGCAGTACTTC.

Regarding this clonotype: This may stem from a read error, because a much larger clone lies one nucleotide away. The chain employs TRBV20-1 and TRBJ2-1, with 7 bases fitting TRBD2. In germline, CDR1 is DFQATT, CDR2 SNEGSKA (reference sequence). The trim removed 0 bases at V and 9 bases at J, leaving 5 bases unmatched. The CDR3 sequence is 13 residues long. CDR3 region: CSAREAGNTEQFF. The CDR3 DNA sequence: TGCAGTGCTAGAGAAGCGGGGAATACTGAGCAGTTCTTC.

About this clonotype: One end of the junction varies from germline; a read error may be responsible. The gene calls are TRBV20-1 and TRBJ2-1; D unclear. Germline V gene lookup returns CDR1 DFQATT and CDR2 SNEGSKA (reference sequence). The CDR3 contains 11 residues. CDR3 sequence: CSANTHDSQLF. The CDR3 bases are TGCAGTGCTAATACCCATGACTCACAGCTCTTC.

This clonotype is medium-sized by share. The chain recombines TRBV6-5 with TRBJ1-5; no clear D gene. V was cut by 4 bases and J by 6 bases, with 7 bases left in between. The CDR3 runs to 12 residues. Germline CDR1 is MNHEY and CDR2 is SVGAGI. As DNA, the CDR3 is TGTGCCAGCAGTTTCCCCGGTCAGCCCCAGCATTTT. This sequence encodes CASSFPGQPQHF.

The chain uses TRBV29-1 and TRBJ2-4, with 8 bases that match TRBD1. CDR3 length equals 13 residues. J gave up 6 bases and V 7 bases, and 8 bases lay outside the gene matches. Germline CDR1 reads SQVTM; CDR2 reads ANQGSEA. The CDR3 region is CSGTGQGLNIQYF. CDR3 DNA: TGCAGCGGAACCGGACAGGGTTTAAACATTCAGTACTTC.

As concerns this clonotype: This may be a read error: a much more frequent sequence differs by one nucleotide. This chain links TRBV12-3 or TRBV12-4 with TRBJ2-1; no reliable D call. The CDR3 spans 12 residues. This CDR3 reads CASNLGHNEQFF. CDR3 bases: TGTGCCAGCAATTTAGGCCACAATGAGCAGTTCTTC.

Notes on this clonotype: Possible read error: a much larger clone is one base away. The chain joins TRBV12-3 or TRBV12-4 to TRBJ2-1, with D perhaps matching TRBD1 or TRBD2 (5 bases each). CDR3 length: 14 amino acids. V shed 2 bases and J shed 5 bases, with 10 bases lying between them. CDR3 bases: TGTGCCAGCAGTTTACCGGGACCTAACAATGAGCAGTTCTTC. Translation gives CASSLPGPNNEQFF.

With respect to this clonotype: At one of its ends the junction is not consistent with the germline gene, which may arise from a read error. The chain uses TRBV6-6 and TRBJ2-3; D unclear. The CDR3 covers 18 residues. Per the germline V gene, CDR1 is MNHNY and CDR2 is SVGAGI (reference sequence). The CDR3 DNA follows: TGTGCCAGCAGTTACTCGTCTAAGTTCCCTAGGGAAACAGAAACGCAGTATTTT. It specifies CASSYSSKFPRETETQYF.

A remark on this clonotype: The germline gene is not matched at one end of the junction; a read error may be the cause. The V gene is TRBV20-1, the J gene TRBJ2-5; 7 nucleotides match TRBD2. Germline V lookup: CDR1 DFQATT, CDR2 SNEGSKA (reference sequence). The CDR3 has 17 amino acids. This CDR3 is CRARLAGVLWYQETQYF. Written as DNA, the CDR3 is TGCCGTGCAAGACTGGCGGGAGTACTTTGGTACCAAGAGACCCAGTACTTC.

On this clonotype itself: A much larger clone sits a single nucleotide away, making a read error possible. V usage is TRBV4-3 and J usage is TRBJ1-5; unclear D gene. CDR3 length: 16 residues. From germline, CDR1 is LGHNA and CDR2 YSLEER. The CDR3 loop reads CASNQDVGMFDQPQHF. The CDR3 region has the DNA TGCGCCAGCAACCAAGATGTGGGGATGTTCGATCAGCCCCAGCATTTT.

For this clonotype: A much larger clone differs from this one at a single base, so this may be a read error. The CDR3 does not end in the conserved phenylalanine or tryptophan, so this is likely a read error. The chain uses TRBV4-2 and TRBJ1-1; TRBD1 is a possible D gene (5 bases). The V end lost 1 base, the J end lost 4 bases, and 13 bases lay between the germline ends. The CDR3 loop spans 15 amino acids. CDR1 LGHNA and CDR2 YNFKEQ come from the germline V gene. CDR3 DNA sequence: TGTGCCAGCAGCCAAGGTCCAGGGTGGGGCACTGAAGCTTTCTAT. Protein: CASSQGPGWGTEAFY.

In the case of this clonotype: A read error is possible here, since a much larger clone lies one base away. The chain combines TRBV5-4 with TRBJ1-2, with TRBD1 matching 8 bases. The CDR3 contains 15 residues. Germline CDR1 SGHNT, CDR2 YYREEE (reference sequence). The CDR3 is CASTILGQGGYGYNF. CDR3 DNA sequence: TGTGCCAGCACAATACTCGGACAGGGTGGCTATGGCTACAACTTC.

Within the sample, this clonotype is medium-sized. The J gene is TRBJ1-4, the V gene TRBV20-1; possible D gene TRBD1, 5 bases. CDR1 and CDR2 from the germline V gene are DFQATT and SNEGSKA (reference sequence). This CDR3 spans 12 amino acids. Trimming left V 3 bases short and J 4 bases short, with 6 bases between. The CDR3 coding sequence is TGCAGTGCTAGGGACAATAATGAAAAACTGTTTTTT. Amino acid sequence: CSARDNNEKLFF.

Concerning this clonotype itself: The junction does not match germline at one end; this may be a read error. The chain is built from TRBV11-2 and TRBJ1-1, with D perhaps TRBD1 (5 bases). The germline V gene encodes CDR1 SGHAT and CDR2 FQNNGV. The CDR3 runs 14 residues. The CDR3 sequence is CVSSQDRGNTEAFF. The CDR3 DNA reads TGTGTCAGCAGCCAAGACAGAGGGAACACTGAAGCTTTCTTT.

As for this clonotype: At one boundary the junction diverges from the germline segment, which might be a read error. The chain has TRBV11-1 and TRBJ2-2; perhaps D is TRBD1 or TRBD2 (5 bases each). CDR1 and CDR2 from the germline V gene are SGHAT and FQDESV (reference sequence). The CDR3 length is 19 residues. CDR3 nucleotides: TGTGCCAGCAGCCAAATGCTATGGGGCGGTTCACCGTCCACCGGGAAGCTGTTTTTT. The encoded protein is CASSQMLWGGSPSTGKLFF.

This clonotype was seen ten or more times. V usage is TRBV4-2 and J usage is TRBJ2-2, with 11 positions matching TRBD2. CDR3 size: 17 residues. J gave up 3 bases and V 5 bases, and 8 bases lay outside the gene matches. CDR1 and CDR2 from the germline V gene are LGHNA and YNFKEQ. The chain's CDR3 is CASSVRLAGGDTGELFF. CDR3 coding DNA: TGTGCCAGCAGCGTAAGATTAGCGGGGGGGGACACCGGGGAGCTGTTTTTT.

The gene calls are TRBV5-1 and TRBJ1-1, with D perhaps TRBD1 (5 bases). CDR3 length: 14 residues. Looked up from germline, CDR1 is SGHRS and CDR2 is YFSETQ. V was shortened by 4 bases and J by 5 bases, with 15 bases between the two germline ends. Written as DNA, the CDR3 is TGCGCCAGCAGCCCGGGACTCCCCATGACTGAAGCTTTCTTT. Translation gives CASSPGLPMTEAFF.

In the case of this clonotype: The CDR3 end shows no conserved phenylalanine or tryptophan, and so a read error is likely. This chain connects TRBV11-2 to TRBJ2-3, with 9 positions matching TRBD2. The CDR3 is 17 amino acids. The germline CDR1 and CDR2 sequences are SGHAT and FQNNGV. The CDR3 sequence is CASSLGALAGRSDMQYY. DNA of the CDR3: TGTGCCAGCAGCTTAGGTGCTCTAGCGGGGAGATCGGATATGCAGTATTAT.

The table lists this clonotype with a count of one. This could be a read error, since a much larger clone is one nucleotide away. The chain uses TRBV20-1 and TRBJ2-7; tentatively, D is TRBD1 (5 bases). Deletions cut 4 bases from V and 9 bases from J, with 13 bases between. Germline V gives CDR1 DFQATT, CDR2 SNEGSKA (reference sequence). The CDR3 is 11 amino acids. The CDR3: CSATDRDGQYF. The CDR3 bases are TGCAGTGCTACCGACAGAGACGGGCAGTACTTC.

On this clonotype itself: The junction departs from germline at one end; a sequencing error may be responsible. This sequence joins TRBV5-4 and TRBJ1-4; TRBD1 agrees at 7 bases. The CDR3 consists of 15 residues. The germline CDR1 and CDR2 sequences are SGHNT and YYREEE (reference sequence). The CDR3 DNA reads TGTGCCACCAGCAAAAACAGGGGCTTAAATGAAAAACTGTTTTTT. Protein product: CATSKNRGLNEKLFF.

The rearrangement uses TRBV7-9 and TRBJ2-1, with 16 bases that match TRBD2. The trim removed 4 bases at V and 3 bases at J, leaving 12 bases unmatched. The V gene's germline CDR1 is SEHNR and CDR2 FQNEAQ (reference sequence). The CDR3 sequence is 20 residues long. The CDR3 DNA reads TGTGCCAGCAGCTACATGTTGGGACTAGCGGGAGGGAATATCTACAATGAGCAGTTCTTC. Protein: CASSYMLGLAGGNIYNEQFF.

This clonotype was seen a single time. The chain joins TRBV7-8 to TRBJ2-7; the D gene is possibly TRBD1 (5 bases). Trimming took off 2 bases at V and 2 bases at J, with 16 bases between the two ends. Germline values: CDR1 SGHVS, CDR2 FQNEAQ. The CDR3 contains 16 residues. The CDR3 region has the DNA TGTGCCAGCAGCTTAAGTTGGACAACCCAACCCTACGAGCAGTACTTC. As protein: CASSLSWTTQPYEQYF.

On this clonotype: Because the CDR3 is missing its conserved closing phenylalanine or tryptophan, this is likely a read error. The V call is TRBV5-4, the J call TRBJ2-7, with 7 bases matching TRBD1. CDR1 and CDR2 from the germline V gene are SGHNT and YYREEE (reference sequence). V lost 3 bases, J lost 10 bases, and 16 bases stayed unmatched. This CDR3 contains 15 residues. In DNA form, the CDR3 reads TGTGCCAGCAGCTATGACAGGGAAGGGGCTTGGGAACAGTACTAC. Amino acid sequence: CASSYDREGAWEQYY.

The V and J genes are TRBV29-1 and TRBJ2-2, with D perhaps matching TRBD2 (5 bases). CDR3 length equals 15 residues. V shed 1 base and J shed 4 bases, with 13 bases lying between them. Germline V gene sequence: CDR1 SQVTM, CDR2 ANQGSEA. CDR3 residues: CSVEALSGVTGELFF. CDR3 DNA: TGCAGCGTTGAAGCCTTGTCCGGGGTCACCGGGGAGCTGTTTTTT.

With regard to this clonotype: One end of the junction fails to match germline, which may point to a read error. The chain couples TRBV11-2 to TRBJ1-3; no clear D gene. CDR1 SGHAT and CDR2 FQNNGV come from the germline V gene. The CDR3 has 14 residues. As DNA, the CDR3 is TGTACCAGCAACTTAGATCGAACGGGAAACACCATATATTTT. It is translated as CTSNLDRTGNTIYF.

A remark on this clonotype: A read error may explain this, as a much larger clone is one base away. The chain couples TRBV20-1 to TRBJ2-1, with D maybe TRBD1 (5 bases). Germline V gives CDR1 DFQATT, CDR2 SNEGSKA (reference sequence). This CDR3 region has 15 residues. The CDR3 reads CTARDLGPGSNEQFF. CDR3 nucleotide sequence: TGCACTGCTAGAGATCTGGGGCCAGGCTCCAATGAGCAGTTCTTC.